The 14 T cell receptor beta chains below all came from one sample that was sequenced in a study of T cell responses to AZD1222 COVID-19 vaccine (dated by TCRdb to the early 2020s). The time point label, read with the paper, signifies: baseline before first vaccination. The library was made by the immunoSEQ multiplex PCR assay. TCRdb re-hosts the immuneACCESS table, in-frame sequences only. Its copies lack some clones; in the studies checked, an unresolved V gene accounts for under half of them, and the cause for the rest is not known. The sample table lists around 97,000 clones, 80% to 95% of them with a count of one. Around 4.8% of the sample is taken by the ten largest. The sample was peripheral blood, taken on day 0 of AZD1222 vaccination. The receptors were gathered from an adult in good health.

This clone occurred a few times. The chain uses TRBV6-1 and TRBJ1-1; possibly TRBD1 for D (5 bases). The germline gives CDR1 MNHNS, CDR2 SASEGT. This CDR3 spans 13 amino acids. Trimming took off 2 bases at V and 2 bases at J, with 6 bases between the two ends. The CDR3 nucleotides read TGTGCCAGCAGTGAATGGACAAACACTGAAGCTTTCTTT. It translates to CASSEWTNTEAFF.

The rearrangement uses TRBV30 and TRBJ2-2; D remains ambiguous. Trimming took 0 bases from V and 5 from J, leaving 13 bases between them. In germline, CDR1 is GTSNPN, CDR2 SVGIG (reference sequence). CDR3 length: 15 amino acids. The CDR3, as DNA: TGTGCCTGGAGTGTTCCAGTTCAGCTAACCGGGGAGCTGTTTTTT. Translated, it gives CAWSVPVQLTGELFF.

This chain uses TRBV9 with TRBJ2-5, with D perhaps matching TRBD1 (6 bases). Trimming stripped 4 bases from V and 5 bases from J, with 21 bases between. CDR3 length equals 16 residues. CDR1 and CDR2 (germline): SGDLS, YYNGEE. As DNA, the CDR3 is TGTGCCAGCAGCCCACACCGGGACACCCCCGGGGAGACCCAGTACTTC. Its translation: CASSPHRDTPGETQYF.

The CDR3 loop is CAISYRQGNYGYTF. The CDR3 DNA follows: TGTGCCATCAGTTACCGACAGGGAAACTATGGCTACACCTTC. V usage is TRBV10-3 and J usage is TRBJ1-2; TRBD1 agrees at 7 bases. The CDR3 runs 14 residues. Trimming cost V 5 bases and J 2 bases; bases outside gene matches: 5. The germline V gene has CDR1 ENHRY and CDR2 SYGVKD.

The chain has TRBV2 and TRBJ2-7; TRBD1 aligns across 7 bases. J was trimmed by 3 bases and V by 2 bases; bases with no gene match: 10. The CDR3 is 16 amino acids. Germline CDR1 SNHLY, CDR2 FYNNEI. DNA for the CDR3: TGTGCCAGCAGTGAAAAAGCGACAGGGAGAGGCTACGAGCAGTACTTC. It specifies CASSEKATGRGYEQYF.

This chain connects TRBV6-5 to TRBJ2-5, with unresolved D. The V gene lost 3 bases and the J gene lost 5 bases, with 7 bases spanning the gap. Germline values: CDR1 MNHEY, CDR2 SVGAGI. The CDR3 covers 12 residues. CDR3 nucleotides: TGTGCCAGCAGTTATGGTCGGGAGACCCAGTACTTC. It codes for CASSYGRETQYF.

The chain is built from TRBV5-1 and TRBJ1-1, with D perhaps TRBD1 (5 bases). V shed 0 bases and J shed 0 bases, with 9 bases lying between them. The CDR3 spans 15 residues. CDR1 and CDR2 from the germline V gene are SGHRS and YFSETQ. As DNA, the CDR3 is TGCGCCAGCAGCTTGGCCGGGGGTTTGAACACTGAAGCTTTCTTT. Translated, it gives CASSLAGGLNTEAFF. Looking up the rest from reference TRBV5-1 and TRBJ1-1 gives the full variable domain: KAGVTQTPRYLIKTRGQQVTLSCSPISGHRSVSWYQQTPGQGLQFLFEYFSETQRNKGNFPGRFSGRQFSNSRSEMNVSTLELGDSALYLCASSLAGGLNTEAFFGQGTRLTVV.

The J gene is TRBJ1-4, the V gene TRBV10-3, with D maybe TRBD1 (6 bases). This CDR3 is 16 amino acids long. Trimming removed 0 bases from V and 6 bases from J, with 14 bases in between. Germline CDR1 is ENHRY and CDR2 is SYGVKD. The CDR3 region has the DNA TGTGCCATCAGTGAGTCGAGAGGGGGTTCGGATGAAAAACTGTTTTTT. Encoded protein: CAISESRGGSDEKLFF.

The rearrangement links TRBV5-1 to TRBJ2-7; 9 bases match TRBD1. Per germline, CDR1 SGHRS and CDR2 YFSETQ. V gave up 3 bases and J gave up 5 bases; unmatched junction bases: 6. This CDR3 is 14 amino acids long. CDR3 sequence: CASSSEGTGNEQYF. CDR3 nucleotides: TGCGCCAGCAGCTCTGAAGGGACAGGGAACGAGCAGTACTTC.

In this sample, this clone turned up a few times. This chain joins TRBV7-8 and TRBJ1-3; possible D gene TRBD1, 6 bases. This CDR3 contains 15 residues. Looked up from germline, CDR1 is SGHVS and CDR2 is FQNEAQ. The germline V and J ends were trimmed by 3 bases and 0 bases, with 9 bases remaining between them. The CDR3 DNA reads TGTGCCAGCAGCTTTACAGGGATCTCTGGAAACACCATATATTTT. This translates into CASSFTGISGNTIYF.

V and J are TRBV6-4 and TRBJ2-7; the D gene is possibly TRBD1 (6 bases). Germline lookup yields CDR1 MRHNA and CDR2 SNTAGT. Deletions cut 2 bases from V and 5 bases from J, with 10 bases between. The CDR3 is 13 residues long. CDR3: CASSDQGNHEQYF. DNA for the CDR3: TGTGCCAGCAGTGACCAGGGGAACCACGAGCAGTACTTC.

This chain uses TRBV18 with TRBJ2-1; perhaps TRBD2 as D (6 bases). This CDR3 region has 15 residues. Germline V gene sequence: CDR1 KGHSH, CDR2 LQKENI. V lost 0 bases, J lost 7 bases, and 13 bases lay in between. In DNA, the CDR3 is TGTGCCAGCTCACCACCGGCAGGGAGGATGAATGAGCAGTTCTTC. It encodes CASSPPAGRMNEQFF.

Comments on this clone: The junction departs from germline at one end; a sequencing error may be responsible. V gene TRBV4-3 combines with J gene TRBJ2-4; D unresolved. The CDR3 consists of 11 residues. The germline CDR1 and CDR2 sequences are LGHNA and YSLEER. In DNA, the CDR3 is TGCGCCAGCAGCCCGCCCGAGATCCTAGACTTC. Its translation: CASSPPEILDF.

The rearrangement joins TRBV5-8 to TRBJ1-3; the D gene is possibly TRBD1 (6 bases). The CDR3 extends over 15 amino acids. In germline, CDR1 is SGHTS, CDR2 YDEGEE. V gave up 1 base and J gave up 4 bases, with 12 bases separating them. CDR3 residues: CASSLMGGSGNTIYF. The CDR3, as DNA: TGTGCCAGCAGCTTGATGGGGGGCTCCGGAAACACCATATATTTT.